The source of this T cell receptor beta chain is a study of T cell repertoires in cytomegalovirus infection. Study background: Recently identified HLA-C-restricted and well-studied HLA-B-restricted CMV epitopes were used. Signatures in public TCR beta sequences pointed to both CMV infection and matching HLA type. Study-wide points: Public TCR beta family frequency separated CMV-and-HLA carriers, including in an independent cohort. CMV-specific TCR beta clonotypes restricted by HLA-C were the ones dominating the ex vivo response.

This clonotype showed up just once. Its cognate antigen is unknown. TCRdb reanalysed the reads using MiXCR and keeps one entry per CDR3 protein. The sample comprises more than 250,000 distinct CDR3 sequences, 25% of which are singletons, and 13% rests with the top ten. Germline CDR1 ENHRY, CDR2 SYGVKD. This CDR3 contains 13 residues. V was clipped by 10 bases and J by 5 bases, with 15 bases between them. This chain uses TRBV10-3 with TRBJ2-4; D gene unclear. The source material was cultured PBMCs, sampled from culture after CMV antigen stimulation. The receptor's source is a human donor in good health (CMV status not recorded). Some clones in this sample may be carry-over from other donors' samples. The CDR3 nucleotides are TGTGCCACCCTGAGCTCTGGAGAAAACATTCAGTACTTC. Amino acid sequence: CATLSSGENIQYF.